Below are 19 T cell receptor beta chains sequenced from a single sample in a study of shared clonotypes between healthy human individuals. Sequenced by immunoSEQ multiplex PCR; TCRdb stores in-frame clones only, minus some. There are around 2.3 million clones in the sample; almost 96% occur only once, and 0.1% to 0.15% lies in the top ten. The source material was naive CD4+ T cells sorted from blood. Subset specified: CD45RA+ positively selected. The receptors shown here come from a man between 18 and 29 years old in good health.

The chain employs TRBV5-1 and TRBJ2-1; 7 nucleotides align to TRBD1. CDR3 size: 15 residues. Germline CDR1 and CDR2: SGHRS and YFSETQ. V dropped 4 bases and J dropped 2; count of bases not matched to a gene: 6. DNA of the CDR3: TGCGCCAGCAGCGCCCCGGGACAGACCTACAATGAGCAGTTCTTC. This sequence encodes CASSAPGQTYNEQFF.

The CDR3 is CASSLSQTNTGELFF. The DNA for the CDR3 is TGTGCCAGCAGCTTGAGCCAGACGAACACCGGGGAGCTGTTTTTT. V is TRBV11-2 and J is TRBJ2-2; D remains ambiguous. The CDR3 is 15 amino acids. V lost 3 bases to trimming and J lost 0 bases, with 8 bases between them. The germline V gene encodes CDR1 SGHAT and CDR2 FQNNGV.

This clone was found once. The V and J genes are TRBV19 and TRBJ1-5, with TRBD1 as a possible D gene (6 bases). CDR3 length: 15 amino acids. Germline CDR1 and CDR2: LNHDA and SQIVND (reference sequence). V shed 5 bases and J shed 5 bases, with 16 bases lying between them. CDR3 sequence: CASSGETGTHQPQHF. Written as DNA, the CDR3 is TGTGCCAGTAGTGGAGAAACCGGGACACATCAGCCCCAGCATTTT.

The V call is TRBV7-9, the J call TRBJ2-7; TRBD1 matches 7 bases. Germline trimming cut 5 bases from V and 4 bases from J; bases unmatched to any gene: 8. The CDR3 spans 14 residues. Germline assignment: CDR1 SEHNR and CDR2 FQNEAQ (reference sequence). DNA of the CDR3: TGTGCCAGCAGCCCCCGACAGGGTCTATACGAGCAGTACTTC. This codes for CASSPRQGLYEQYF.

This rearrangement joins TRBV5-8 to TRBJ2-3, with 9 bases lining up with TRBD2. Germline V gives CDR1 SGHTS, CDR2 YDEGEE. V was clipped by 1 base and J by 6 bases; unmatched bases: 6. The CDR3 is made up of 15 amino acids. CDR3 residues: CASSLRLAVGDTQYF. DNA of the CDR3: TGTGCCAGCAGCTTGAGACTAGCGGTTGGGGATACGCAGTATTTT.

The count of this clone is one. The J gene is TRBJ2-3, the V gene TRBV11-2, with no clear D. The CDR3 has 14 amino acids. Germline loops: CDR1 SGHAT, CDR2 FQNNGV. The V end lost 3 bases, the J end lost 2 bases, and 9 bases lay between the germline ends. DNA of the CDR3: TGTGCCAGCAGCTTGGACCTTCTCACAGATACGCAGTATTTT. Its translation: CASSLDLLTDTQYF.

This chain links TRBV19 with TRBJ2-1, with D tentatively TRBD1 (5 bases). CDR3 length: 11 residues. Germline assignment: CDR1 LNHDA and CDR2 SQIVND (reference sequence). V gave up 7 bases and J gave up 8 bases, with 9 bases separating them. CDR3 coding DNA: TGTGCCAGTACAGGGTTCGATGAGCAGTTCTTC. It translates to CASTGFDEQFF. Complete variable domain (other parts from reference TRBV19 and TRBJ2-1): DGGITQSPKYLFRKEGQNVTLSCEQNLNHDAMYWYRQDPGQGLRLIYYSQIVNDFQKGDIAEGYSVSREKKESFPLTVTSAQKNPTAFYLCASTGFDEQFFGPGTRLTVL.

V gene TRBV30 combines with J gene TRBJ1-4, with TRBD1 as a possible D gene (5 bases). The CDR3 spans 15 residues. V was clipped by 2 bases and J by 2 bases, with 12 bases between them. Per germline, CDR1 GTSNPN and CDR2 SVGIG (reference sequence). CDR3 protein: CAWSIGHLTNEKLFF. The CDR3 coding sequence is TGTGCCTGGAGTATAGGACACCTGACTAATGAAAAACTGTTTTTT.

The CDR3 coding sequence is TGCGCCAGCAGCTTGGCCCGGGGCAGCCAAGAGACCCAGTACTTC. Translation gives CASSLARGSQETQYF. The J gene is TRBJ2-5, the V gene TRBV5-1; D may correspond to TRBD1 or TRBD2 (5 bases each). Germline loops: CDR1 SGHRS, CDR2 YFSETQ. V shed 0 bases and J shed 1 base, with 10 bases lying between them. The CDR3 is 15 residues long.

This clone has a single count. The chain links TRBV2 to TRBJ1-3; D not certain. The germline CDR1 and CDR2 sequences are SNHLY and FYNNEI. Trimming removed 5 bases at V and 4 bases at J, with 9 bases between. The CDR3 has 13 amino acids. As DNA, the CDR3 is TGTGCCAGCAGTTCCCAACAGGGAAACACCATATATTTT. This encodes CASSSQQGNTIYF.

This chain links TRBV7-9 with TRBJ2-5; 15 nucleotides align to TRBD2. V lost 4 bases, J lost 4 bases, and 4 bases stayed unmatched. The CDR3 is made up of 16 amino acids. Germline V gene sequence: CDR1 SEHNR, CDR2 FQNEAQ (reference sequence). The CDR3: CASSYPGLAGGETQYF. The CDR3 DNA sequence: TGTGCCAGCAGCTACCCGGGACTAGCGGGAGGAGAGACCCAGTACTTC.

The chain links TRBV13 to TRBJ2-7, with 11 bases identical to TRBD1. Trimming removed 6 bases from V and 5 bases from J; junction bases left unmatched: 6. Per the germline V gene, CDR1 is PRHDT and CDR2 is FYEKMQ (reference sequence). The CDR3 is made up of 14 amino acids. The CDR3, as DNA: TGTGCCAGCAGTTTTCGGACAGGGGGCCACGAGCAGTACTTC. It specifies CASSFRTGGHEQYF.

V usage is TRBV7-9 and J usage is TRBJ1-2; tentative D call: TRBD1 (5 bases). Trimming left V 0 bases short and J 5 bases short, with 10 bases between. The germline CDR1 and CDR2 sequences are SEHNR and FQNEAQ (reference sequence). The CDR3 length is 14 residues. The CDR3 region is CASSLALGEYGYTF. The CDR3 nucleotides read TGTGCCAGCAGCTTAGCGCTGGGGGAGTATGGCTACACCTTC.

The J gene is TRBJ2-3, the V gene TRBV7-9; D is undetermined. Trimming pared 9 bases from V and 6 bases from J, leaving 10 bases between. The CDR3 sequence is 11 residues long. Germline V gene lookup returns CDR1 SEHNR and CDR2 FQNEAQ (reference sequence). This chain's CDR3 is CARLSGDTQYF. In nucleotides, the CDR3 is TGTGCCAGGCTATCCGGGGATACGCAGTATTTT. Full variable domain (missing parts from reference TRBV7-9 and TRBJ2-3): DTGVSQNPRHKITKRGQNVTFRCDPISEHNRLYWYRQTLGQGPEFLTYFQNEAQLEKSRLLSDRFSAERPKGSFSTLEIQRTEQGDSAMYLCARLSGDTQYFGPGTRLTVL.

The chain employs TRBV6-5 and TRBJ2-7, with D perhaps matching TRBD1 (5 bases). This CDR3 comprises 13 residues. The germline CDR1 and CDR2 sequences are MNHEY and SVGAGI. Trimming shortened V by 5 bases and J by 6 bases, and 14 bases separated the two germline ends. CDR3 residues: CASSKQGIGEQYF. DNA for the CDR3: TGTGCCAGCAGTAAGCAGGGTATTGGCGAGCAGTACTTC.

This chain joins TRBV5-4 and TRBJ2-2; D unresolved. The CDR3 has 14 residues. V shed 2 bases and J shed 2 bases, with 7 bases lying between them. Looked up from germline, CDR1 is SGHNT and CDR2 is YYREEE (reference sequence). DNA of the CDR3: TGTGCCAGCAGCTTAAAGGGTAACACCGGGGAGCTGTTTTTT. This gives the protein CASSLKGNTGELFF. Filled out from reference TRBV5-4 and TRBJ2-2, the complete variable domain reads ETGVTQSPTHLIKTRGQQVTLRCSSQSGHNTVSWYQQALGQGPQFIFQYYREEENGRGNFPPRFSGLQFPNYSSELNVNALELDDSALYLCASSLKGNTGELFFGEGSRLTVL.

The rearrangement joins TRBV18 to TRBJ2-5; the D gene could be TRBD1 or TRBD2 (5 bases each). The germline V and J ends were trimmed by 6 bases and 4 bases, with 15 bases remaining between them. CDR3 length: 14 amino acids. Looked up from germline, CDR1 is KGHSH and CDR2 is LQKENI. CDR3 nucleotide sequence: TGTGCCAGCTCTCCCGGGACCCTCCGAGAGACCCAGTACTTC. Its translation: CASSPGTLRETQYF.

The V gene is TRBV7-2, the J gene TRBJ2-3; D not resolved. Trimming shortened V by 3 bases and J by 4 bases, and 5 bases separated the two germline ends. Looked up from germline, CDR1 is SGHTA and CDR2 is FQGNSA. The CDR3 extends over 12 amino acids. The CDR3 sequence is CASSFVADTQYF. CDR3 in DNA: TGTGCCAGCAGCTTTGTCGCAGATACGCAGTATTTT. Full variable domain (missing parts from reference TRBV7-2 and TRBJ2-3): GAGVSQSPSNKVTEKGKDVELRCDPISGHTALYWYRQSLGQGLEFLIYFQGNSAPDKSGLPSDRFSAERTGGSVSTLTIQRTQQEDSAVYLCASSFVADTQYFGPGTRLTVL.

A single count supports this clone. The chain links TRBV4-1 to TRBJ2-2; TRBD2 agrees at 9 bases. V lost 3 bases, J lost 4 bases, and 6 bases stayed unmatched. CDR1 MGHRA and CDR2 YSYEKL come from the germline V gene. This CDR3 has 16 amino acids. This chain's CDR3 is CASSHLSGSATGELFF. The CDR3 DNA is TGCGCCAGCAGCCATCTTAGCGGGAGTGCCACCGGGGAGCTGTTTTTT.